The T cell receptor beta chain described here comes from a study of post-analysis software for immune sequencing data. Study at large: In terms of disease course, relapsing-remitting, secondary progressive and progressive-relapsing multiple sclerosis were included. Study-wide findings and caveats: Comparison with controls showed significantly lower normalized Chao1 diversity in multiple sclerosis patients. Included in a set of 5 or 6 TRBV segments more frequent in patients than controls were TRBV5-6, TRBV5-1 and TRBV20-1.

The germline CDR1 and CDR2 sequences are SGHRS and YFSETQ. This CDR3 spans 13 amino acids. Unique molecular identifiers tagged the TCR beta cDNA libraries. TCRdb reprocessed the PCR reads with MiXCR, giving one entry per CDR3 protein. The table records approximately 630,000 distinct CDR3 sequences, 55% to 60% of them present only once. A word on this clonotype: Its antigen is unidentified.

This receptor was identified in a girl aged 2 to 9 with multiple sclerosis. Material: blood. The chain links TRBV5-1 to TRBJ2-4, with 7 bases aligning to TRBD1. The DNA end is a closer match to TRBJ2-7, so the J assignment may be wrong. This CDR3 is CASSSGQVPEQYF. The CDR3 region has the DNA TGCGCCAGCAGCTCAGGACAGGTCCCCGAGCAGTACTTC.